This is a list of T cell receptor beta chains from one sample in a study of cytomegalovirus exposure and HLA in healthy donors. Method: immunoSEQ multiplex PCR; TCRdb's copy keeps in-frame clones and lacks some. In the table there are over 60,000 clones, 85% to 95% of which are singletons. Sequenced: PBMCs. The receptor set was obtained from a man aged 18 to 35 in good health and CMV-seronegative. CDR3s include the opening cysteine and the closing phenylalanine or tryptophan. Each record gives: D gene, clone size, V gene, J gene, CDR3 DNA, CDR3 protein. The D gene is left open where the match is weak. Where a row states a size, it is once, few, many or the class of an expanded clone; other rows omit it.

>.|few|TRBV6-6|TRBJ1-1
TGTGCCAGCAAAACAACTAGTAACACTGAAGCTTTCTTT
CASKTTSNTEAFF
>.|.|TRBV6-1|TRBJ2-1
TGTGCCAGCTCCCGCTCCTACAATGAGCAGTTCTTC
CASSRSYNEQFF
>.|.|TRBV6-5|TRBJ1-2
TGTGCCAGCAGTTACAGGGGTCCCGAAGATAACTATGGCTACACCTTC
CASSYRGPEDNYGYTF
>.|.|TRBV11-1|TRBJ2-7
TGTGCCAGCAGCTTCGCCCGACAGCCCGACTCCTACGAGCAGTACTTC
CASSFARQPDSYEQYF
>TRBD1|.|TRBV9|TRBJ2-2
TGTGCCAGCAGCGCCCTGACAGGGGGGATCGGGGAGCTGTTTTTT
CASSALTGGIGELFF
>.|.|TRBV28|TRBJ1-1
TGTGCCAGCAGTTTAACAGCGAACACTGAAGCTTTCTTT
CASSLTANTEAFF
>TRBD1|.|TRBV4-3|TRBJ1-1
TGCGCCAGCAGCCAAGGACCGATCGACAGGGGGTCCGGAGCTTTCTTT
CASSQGPIDRGSGAFF
>.|.|TRBV29-1|TRBJ1-4
TGCAGCGTTGCTTTGGGGGGGGGTGAAAAACTGTTTTTT
CSVALGGGEKLFF
>TRBD1|once|TRBV29-1|TRBJ1-1
TGCAGCGTTGCGCTTAGACAGGGGAGAAACACTGAAGCTTTCTTT
CSVALRQGRNTEAFF
>.|.|TRBV6-6|TRBJ2-3
TGTGCCAGCAGTTCACGACTGGTGTGGGGCACAGATACGCAGTATTTT
CASSSRLVWGTDTQYF
>.|.|TRBV4-3|TRBJ1-1
TGCGCCAGCAGCCCCAGGGGTAACACTGAAGCTTTCTTT
CASSPRGNTEAFF
>TRBD1|.|TRBV9|TRBJ1-2
TGTGCCAGCAGCGTCCCGGGACAGGAGGGGGTTGATGGCTACACCTTC
CASSVPGQEGVDGYTF
>.|.|TRBV7-2|TRBJ2-1
TGTGCCAGCAGCTTAGTGTTAGAGCAGTTCTTC
CASSLVLEQFF
>.|once|TRBV6-1|TRBJ2-7
TGTGCCAGCAGTGTCACGTCCTACTACGAGCAGTACTTC
CASSVTSYYEQYF